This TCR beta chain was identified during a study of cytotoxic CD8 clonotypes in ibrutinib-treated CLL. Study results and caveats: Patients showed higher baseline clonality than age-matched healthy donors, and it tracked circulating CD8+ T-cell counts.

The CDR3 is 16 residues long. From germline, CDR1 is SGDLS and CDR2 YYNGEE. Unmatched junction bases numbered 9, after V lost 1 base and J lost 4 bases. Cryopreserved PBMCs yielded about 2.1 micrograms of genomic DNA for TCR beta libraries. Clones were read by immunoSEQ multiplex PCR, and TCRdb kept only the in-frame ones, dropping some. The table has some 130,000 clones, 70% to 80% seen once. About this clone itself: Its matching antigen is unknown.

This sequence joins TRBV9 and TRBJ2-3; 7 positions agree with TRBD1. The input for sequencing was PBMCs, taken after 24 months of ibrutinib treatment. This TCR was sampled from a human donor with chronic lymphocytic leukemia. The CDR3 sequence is CASSVPRDSPPDTQYF. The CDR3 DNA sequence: TGTGCCAGCAGCGTACCTCGGGACAGCCCCCCAGATACGCAGTATTTT.